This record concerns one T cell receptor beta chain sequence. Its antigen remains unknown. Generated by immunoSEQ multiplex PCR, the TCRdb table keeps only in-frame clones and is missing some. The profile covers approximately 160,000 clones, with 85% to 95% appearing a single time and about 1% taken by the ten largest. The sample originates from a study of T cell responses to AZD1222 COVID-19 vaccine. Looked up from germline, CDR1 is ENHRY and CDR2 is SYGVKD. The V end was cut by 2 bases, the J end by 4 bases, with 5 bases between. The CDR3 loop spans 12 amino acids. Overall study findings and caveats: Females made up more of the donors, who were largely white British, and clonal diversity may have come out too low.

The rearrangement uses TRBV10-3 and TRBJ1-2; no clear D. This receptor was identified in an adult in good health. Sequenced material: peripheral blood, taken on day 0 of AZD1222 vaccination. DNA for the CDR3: TGTGCCATCAGTGAGCTCTCCTATGGCTACACCTTC. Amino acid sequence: CAISELSYGYTF.